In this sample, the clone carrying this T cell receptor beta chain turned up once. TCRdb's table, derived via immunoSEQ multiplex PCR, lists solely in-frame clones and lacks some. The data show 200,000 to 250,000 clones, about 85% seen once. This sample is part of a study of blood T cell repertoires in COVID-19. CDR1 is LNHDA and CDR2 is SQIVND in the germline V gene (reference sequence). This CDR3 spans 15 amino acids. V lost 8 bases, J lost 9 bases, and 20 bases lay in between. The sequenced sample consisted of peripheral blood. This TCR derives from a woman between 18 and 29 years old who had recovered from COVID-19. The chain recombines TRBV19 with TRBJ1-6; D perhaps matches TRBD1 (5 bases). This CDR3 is CASASDKTKGSPLHF. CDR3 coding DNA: TGTGCCAGTGCCTCGGACAAGACAAAAGGTTCACCCCTCCACTTT.